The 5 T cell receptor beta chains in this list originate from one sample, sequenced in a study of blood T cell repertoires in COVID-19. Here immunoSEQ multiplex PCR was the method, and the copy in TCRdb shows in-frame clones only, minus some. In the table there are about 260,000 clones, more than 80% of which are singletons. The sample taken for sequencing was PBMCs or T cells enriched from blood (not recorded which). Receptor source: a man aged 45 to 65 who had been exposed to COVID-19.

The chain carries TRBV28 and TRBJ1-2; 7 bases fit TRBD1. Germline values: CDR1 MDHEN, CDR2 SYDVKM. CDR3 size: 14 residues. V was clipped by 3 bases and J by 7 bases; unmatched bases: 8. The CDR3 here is CASSLGTVRGGYTF. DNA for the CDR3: TGTGCCAGCAGTTTGGGGACAGTACGGGGTGGCTACACCTTC.

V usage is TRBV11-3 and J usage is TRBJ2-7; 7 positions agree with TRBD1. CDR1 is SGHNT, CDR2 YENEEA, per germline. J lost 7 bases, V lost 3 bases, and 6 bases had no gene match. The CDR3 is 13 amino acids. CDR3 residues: CASSLTGSGEQYF. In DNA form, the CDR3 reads TGTGCCAGCAGCTTGACAGGGTCGGGGGAGCAGTACTTC. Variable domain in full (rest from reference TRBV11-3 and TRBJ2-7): EAGVVQSPRYKIIEKKQPVAFWCNPISGHNTLYWYLQNLGQGPELLIRYENEEAVDDSQLPKDRFSAERLKGVDSTLKIQPAELGDSAVYLCASSLTGSGEQYFGPGTRLTVT.

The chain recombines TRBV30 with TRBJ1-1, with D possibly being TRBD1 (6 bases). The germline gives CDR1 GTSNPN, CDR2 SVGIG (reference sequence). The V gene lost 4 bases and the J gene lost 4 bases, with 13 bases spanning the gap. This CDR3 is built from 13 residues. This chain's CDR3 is CAWNLWGPTEAFF. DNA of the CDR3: TGTGCCTGGAATTTATGGGGGCCCACTGAAGCTTTCTTT.

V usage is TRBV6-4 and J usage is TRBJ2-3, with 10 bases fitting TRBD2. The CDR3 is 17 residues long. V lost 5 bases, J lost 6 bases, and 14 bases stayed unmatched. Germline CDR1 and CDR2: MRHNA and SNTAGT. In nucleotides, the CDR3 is TGTGCCAGCAGTCATTACTTACTAGCGGGGATTCCTGATACGCAGTATTTT. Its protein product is CASSHYLLAGIPDTQYF.

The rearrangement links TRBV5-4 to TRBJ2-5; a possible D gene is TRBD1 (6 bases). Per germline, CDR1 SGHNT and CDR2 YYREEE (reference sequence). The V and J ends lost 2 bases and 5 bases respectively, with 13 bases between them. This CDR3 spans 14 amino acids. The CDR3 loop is CASSLGQYSETQYF. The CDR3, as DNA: TGTGCCAGCAGCTTAGGACAGTACTCCGAGACCCAGTACTTC. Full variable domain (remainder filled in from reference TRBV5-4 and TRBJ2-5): ETGVTQSPTHLIKTRGQQVTLRCSSQSGHNTVSWYQQALGQGPQFIFQYYREEENGRGNFPPRFSGLQFPNYSSELNVNALELDDSALYLCASSLGQYSETQYFGPGTRLLVL.